The 30 T cell receptor beta chains in this list originate from one sample, sequenced in a study of blood T cell repertoires in COVID-19 (dated by TCRdb to the early 2020s). Library preparation was by the immunoSEQ multiplex PCR assay. This is the immuneACCESS table as TCRdb keeps it, with only in-frame sequences that have V and J called. A part of the clones is gone; compared with another copy, unresolved V genes explain less than half, and the rest is unexplained. This sample is represented by tens of thousands of clones; roughly 88% of them were singletons. Approximately 33% of the sample is held by the ten biggest clonotypes. The sample was peripheral blood. Receptor source: a woman of 80 years or more with COVID-19, enrolled during active disease.

The chain recombines TRBV27 with TRBJ2-3, with TRBD1 identical over 8 bases. Germline V gene data show CDR1 as MNHEY and CDR2 as SMNVEV (reference sequence). J lost 11 bases, V lost 4 bases, and 5 bases had no gene match. This CDR3 has 12 residues. The CDR3 loop reads CASSSTGDGQYF. CDR3 DNA sequence: TGTGCCAGCAGTTCGACAGGGGATGGGCAGTATTTT.

The V gene is TRBV5-1, the J gene TRBJ1-4; D not resolved. This CDR3 region has 14 residues. Per germline, CDR1 SGHRS and CDR2 YFSETQ. V shed 0 bases and J shed 6 bases, with 9 bases lying between them. CDR3 amino acids: CASSLGLTDEKLFF. The CDR3 DNA follows: TGCGCCAGCAGCTTGGGACTTACGGATGAAAAACTGTTTTTT.

The chain employs TRBV2 and TRBJ1-2, with D possibly being TRBD1 (5 bases). CDR3 length: 14 residues. V dropped 7 bases and J dropped 7 bases, with 19 bases sitting between them. Germline CDR1 reads SNHLY; CDR2 reads FYNNEI. The CDR3: CASTPNGGSGGYTF. The DNA of the CDR3 is TGTGCCAGCACCCCCAATGGGGGTAGCGGTGGCTACACCTTC.

The chain recombines TRBV27 with TRBJ2-5; D is perhaps TRBD1 (6 bases). The CDR3 sequence is 16 residues long. The V and J ends lost 5 bases and 2 bases respectively, with 18 bases between them. Germline CDR1 MNHEY, CDR2 SMNVEV (reference sequence). CDR3 region: CASSPTAPTGQETQYF. The DNA of the CDR3 is TGTGCCAGCAGTCCTACAGCTCCGACAGGTCAAGAGACCCAGTACTTC.

CDR3 sequence (DNA): TGTGCCAGCAGCTTATCCCTACTAGCGGGGGGCACAGATACGCAGTATTTT. It yields the protein CASSLSLLAGGTDTQYF. This rearrangement joins TRBV7-2 to TRBJ2-3, with 11 bases aligning to TRBD2. V lost 2 bases and J lost 1; bases outside the gene matches: 5. The CDR3 is 17 amino acids. Germline CDR1 and CDR2: SGHTA and FQGNSA.

V usage is TRBV5-1 and J usage is TRBJ2-5; 9 bases match TRBD2. V lost 1 base to trimming and J lost 3 bases; unmatched junction nucleotides: 1. Germline CDR1 is SGHRS and CDR2 is YFSETQ. This CDR3 has 14 residues. As DNA, the CDR3 is TGCGCCAGCAGCTTGCGACTAGCGGAAGAGACCCAGTACTTC. It encodes CASSLRLAEETQYF.

The rearrangement links TRBV6-5 to TRBJ2-7; tentatively, D is TRBD2 (6 bases). Between the trimmed V and J ends, which lost 5 bases and 4 bases, there was a span of 15 bases. The CDR3 loop spans 14 amino acids. Germline V gene data show CDR1 as MNHEY and CDR2 as SVGAGI. The CDR3 protein is CASSPMGLAYEQYF. The CDR3 DNA sequence: TGTGCCAGCAGTCCCATGGGACTGGCTTACGAGCAGTACTTC.

The J gene is TRBJ2-2, the V gene TRBV15; D not resolved. Germline values: CDR1 LNHNV, CDR2 YYDKDF (reference sequence). The CDR3 loop spans 15 amino acids. V was cut by 5 bases and J by 6 bases, with 16 bases left in between. The CDR3 nucleotides read TGTGCCACCAGCTCCCAGCGATTACGGTCCGGGGAGCTGTTTTTT. Its protein product is CATSSQRLRSGELFF.

The V call is TRBV11-3, the J call TRBJ2-3, with TRBD2 as a possible D gene (7 bases). The CDR3 is 16 amino acids. Germline V CDR1 and CDR2: SGHNT, YENEEA. V was cut by 1 base and J by 4 bases, with 15 bases left in between. The CDR3 DNA reads TGTGCCAGCAGCTTAGGGGCGGGAGCAGGGGCAGATACGCAGTATTTT. It encodes CASSLGAGAGADTQYF.

J is TRBJ2-7 and V is TRBV6-1, with D possibly matching TRBD1 (6 bases). The V gene's germline CDR1 is MNHNS and CDR2 SASEGT. The length of the CDR3 is 15 residues. V lost 3 bases and J 6 bases, leaving 18 bases between the germline ends. The CDR3 DNA is TGTGCCAGCAGTGATTTCGGGCAGGGGCGTCGCGAGCAGTACTTC. As protein: CASSDFGQGRREQYF.

V and J are TRBV18 and TRBJ2-3, with 7 bases lining up with TRBD1. After removal of 3 bases from V and 0 bases from J, the junction contained 6 bases not matched to a gene. The CDR3 loop spans 16 amino acids. The germline V gene encodes CDR1 KGHSH and CDR2 LQKENI. This CDR3 reads CASSPSGTASTDTQYF. The CDR3 DNA reads TGTGCCAGCTCACCGTCCGGGACAGCTAGCACAGATACGCAGTATTTT. Combining the CDR3 with reference TRBV18 and TRBJ2-3 gives the whole variable domain NAGVMQNPRHLVRRRGQEARLRCSPMKGHSHVYWYRQLPEEGLKFMVYLQKENIIDESGMPKERFSAEFPKEGPSILRIQQVVRGDSAAYFCASSPSGTASTDTQYFGPGTRLTVL.

The chain has TRBV27 and TRBJ2-5, with a possible D match to TRBD1 (5 bases). V shed 1 base and J shed 5 bases, with 8 bases lying between them. This CDR3 comprises 13 residues. The germline gives CDR1 MNHEY, CDR2 SMNVEV (reference sequence). The CDR3 loop reads CASSLYRQETQYF. The CDR3, as DNA: TGTGCCAGCAGTTTATACAGGCAGGAGACCCAGTACTTC.

The chain recombines TRBV6-5 with TRBJ2-2; 9 bases are shared with TRBD1. The germline gives CDR1 MNHEY, CDR2 SVGAGI. The V segment lost 3 bases and the J segment 5 bases; nucleotides outside the gene matches: 7. The CDR3 is made up of 16 amino acids. The CDR3 sequence is CASSYAGTGLTGELFF. In nucleotides, the CDR3 is TGTGCCAGCAGTTATGCCGGGACAGGGTTGACCGGGGAGCTGTTTTTT.

The gene calls are TRBV7-8 and TRBJ1-4; 8 bases fit TRBD1. V shed 3 bases and J 1 base; nucleotides not matched to a gene: 4. The CDR3 totals 16 residues. Germline CDR1 and CDR2: SGHVS and FQNEAQ. The CDR3 here is CASSFARGRTNEKLFF. CDR3 coding DNA: TGTGCCAGCAGCTTTGCCAGGGGGCGAACTAATGAAAAACTGTTTTTT. The full variable domain, completed using reference TRBV7-8 and TRBJ1-4, is GAGVSQSPRYKVAKRGQDVALRCDPISGHVSLFWYQQALGQGPEFLTYFQNEAQLDKSGLPSDRFFAERPEGSVSTLKIQRTQQEDSAVYLCASSFARGRTNEKLFFGSGTQLSVL.

V and J are TRBV12-3 or TRBV12-4 and TRBJ1-2; D possibly corresponds to TRBD1 (6 bases). The CDR3 is 13 residues long. Trimming shortened V by 3 bases and J by 8 bases, and 13 bases separated the two germline ends. CDR3 bases: TGTGCCAGCAGTTTCGCCAGGGGTCAGGGCTACACCTTC. This sequence encodes CASSFARGQGYTF.

J is TRBJ1-5 and V is TRBV6-2 or TRBV6-3; no clear D. Per the germline V gene, CDR1 is MNHEY and CDR2 is SVGEGT. The CDR3 loop spans 18 amino acids. Trimming cost V 0 bases and J 6 bases, with 21 bases left between them. The CDR3 coding sequence is TGTGCCAGCAGTTACTCGTTGTCCCGTTTTAGAACGATTCAGCCCCAGCATTTT. Its translation: CASSYSLSRFRTIQPQHF.

In this sample, this clone turned up once. The rearrangement joins TRBV5-8 to TRBJ1-1; no firm D call. CDR1 is SGHTS, CDR2 YDEGEE, per germline. The CDR3 length is 14 residues. Trimming stripped 0 bases from V and 3 bases from J, with 9 bases between. In nucleotides, the CDR3 is TGTGCCAGCAGCTTGGTTAGTGGAGACACTGAAGCTTTCTTT. The encoded protein is CASSLVSGDTEAFF.

The chain has TRBV2 and TRBJ2-3; D might be TRBD2 (5 bases). The germline gives CDR1 SNHLY, CDR2 FYNNEI. V gave up 4 bases and J gave up 1 base, with 9 bases separating them. This CDR3 spans 14 amino acids. CDR3: CASSVPGGTDTQYF. DNA for the CDR3: TGTGCCAGCAGTGTACCCGGGGGCACAGATACGCAGTATTTT.

The chain has TRBV12-5 and TRBJ2-3, with 12 bases matching TRBD1. CDR1 and CDR2 (germline): LGHNT, FRNRAP. The CDR3 is made up of 15 amino acids. CDR3 DNA sequence: TGTGCCAGGGACAGGGGGCTTGGCGGCACAGATACGCAGTATTTT. Translating gives CARDRGLGGTDTQYF.

The gene calls are TRBV28 and TRBJ2-5; possibly TRBD1 for D (6 bases). CDR1 is MDHEN, CDR2 SYDVKM, per germline. This CDR3 is 15 amino acids long. Trimming took off 5 bases at V and 6 bases at J, with 19 bases between the two ends. CDR3 sequence: CASSPDPQGFKTQYF. The CDR3 coding sequence is TGTGCCAGCAGTCCGGACCCCCAGGGGTTCAAGACCCAGTACTTC.

V is TRBV19 and J is TRBJ2-6, with TRBD1 matching over 8 bases. J lost 0 bases, V lost 6 bases, and 7 bases had no gene match. The CDR3 contains 17 residues. From germline, CDR1 is LNHDA and CDR2 SQIVND (reference sequence). CDR3 region: CASSLGTGFSGANVLTF. The CDR3 DNA reads TGTGCCAGTAGCTTGGGGACAGGTTTCTCTGGGGCCAACGTCCTGACTTTC.

The chain recombines TRBV2 with TRBJ2-3, with 11 bases fitting TRBD2. This CDR3 region has 14 residues. The V gene end was trimmed by 8 bases and the J gene end by 6 bases; junction bases not matched to a gene: 7. Germline lookup yields CDR1 SNHLY and CDR2 FYNNEI. As DNA, the CDR3 is TGTGCCAGCGGGGGACTAGCGGACACGGATACGCAGTATTTT. Translating gives CASGGLADTDTQYF.

The chain joins TRBV3-1 (or the pseudogene TRBV3-2) to TRBJ2-1, with D perhaps TRBD2 (5 bases). CDR3 length: 17 amino acids. V dropped 0 bases and J dropped 4 bases, with 16 bases sitting between them. The germline V gene has CDR1 LGHDT and CDR2 YNNKEL (reference sequence). The CDR3 spells CASSQEAPTIGYNEQFF. The CDR3 nucleotides are TGTGCCAGCAGCCAAGAGGCCCCGACTATCGGTTACAATGAGCAGTTCTTC.

This clone was observed a handful of times. The chain carries TRBV14 and TRBJ2-7; D may be TRBD1 (5 bases). The germline V and J ends were trimmed by 1 base and 6 bases, with 7 bases remaining between them. This CDR3 spans 12 amino acids. CDR1 is SGHDN and CDR2 is FVKESK in the germline V gene. Here the CDR3 reads CASSQVRAEQYF. The CDR3, as DNA: TGTGCCAGCAGCCAAGTCAGGGCCGAGCAGTACTTC.

This clone was counted between two and nine times. This chain connects TRBV5-5 to TRBJ2-5, with 10 bases aligning to TRBD2. The germline CDR1 and CDR2 sequences are SGHKS and YYEKEE (reference sequence). V trimming: 0 bases; J trimming: 5 bases; junction bases outside the gene matches: 7. This CDR3 region has 16 residues. The CDR3 DNA is TGTGCCAGCAGCTTGGTTCCTAGCGGGAGCTCGGAGACCCAGTACTTC. This sequence encodes CASSLVPSGSSETQYF.

The chain has TRBV7-2 and TRBJ2-7, with TRBD2 matching 8 bases. V trimming: 2 bases; J trimming: 6 bases; junction bases outside the gene matches: 6. Germline V gene sequence: CDR1 SGHTA, CDR2 FQGNSA. The CDR3 consists of 14 residues. The CDR3 DNA follows: TGTGCCAGCAGCTTAACGTTTGCGGGGGGCGAGCAGTACTTC. Its protein product is CASSLTFAGGEQYF. Full variable domain (rest looked up from reference TRBV7-2 and TRBJ2-7): GAGVSQSPSNKVTEKGKDVELRCDPISGHTALYWYRQSLGQGLEFLIYFQGNSAPDKSGLPSDRFSAERTGGSVSTLTIQRTQQEDSAVYLCASSLTFAGGEQYFGPGTRLTVT.

The chain has TRBV20-1 and TRBJ2-3; 8 bases are a match to TRBD2. Germline CDR1 reads DFQATT; CDR2 reads SNEGSKA (reference sequence). CDR3 length: 17 residues. V shed 6 bases and J 0 bases; nucleotides not matched to a gene: 14. CDR3 protein: CSASGRLRGASTDTQYF. The DNA of the CDR3 is TGCAGTGCAAGTGGCCGTCTGCGGGGGGCCAGCACAGATACGCAGTATTTT.

The chain uses TRBV11-2 and TRBJ2-7, with a possible D match to TRBD2 (6 bases). CDR3 length: 14 amino acids. CDR1 and CDR2 from the germline V gene are SGHAT and FQNNGV. Deletions cut 5 bases from V and 9 bases from J, with 20 bases between. The CDR3 reads CASSRGDERRVQYF. The DNA of the CDR3 is TGTGCCAGCAGCCGGGGAGACGAGCGGAGGGTGCAGTACTTC.

DNA for the CDR3: TGTGCCAGTAGCCCCGGGAGGACCTCGATTGGAGGCTACACCTTC. Its protein is CASSPGRTSIGGYTF. The rearrangement joins TRBV19 to TRBJ1-2; D ambiguous. This CDR3 is built from 15 residues. V lost 6 bases and J 8 bases, leaving 22 bases between the germline ends. CDR1 is LNHDA and CDR2 is SQIVND in the germline V gene (reference sequence).

The V and J genes are TRBV2 and TRBJ1-2; 10 nucleotides align to TRBD1. Germline CDR1 and CDR2: SNHLY and FYNNEI. V trimming: 5 bases; J trimming: 0 bases; junction bases outside the gene matches: 3. The CDR3 is 15 amino acids. In DNA form, the CDR3 reads TGTGCCAGCAGTTGGACAGGGGGTACTAACTATGGCTACACCTTC. Translation: CASSWTGGTNYGYTF. Drawing the rest from reference TRBV2 and TRBJ1-2, the complete variable domain is EPEVTQTPSHQVTQMGQEVILRCVPISNHLYFYWYRQILGQKVEFLVSFYNNEISEKSEIFDDQFSVERPDGSNFTLKIRSTKLEDSAMYFCASSWTGGTNYGYTFGSGTRLTVV.